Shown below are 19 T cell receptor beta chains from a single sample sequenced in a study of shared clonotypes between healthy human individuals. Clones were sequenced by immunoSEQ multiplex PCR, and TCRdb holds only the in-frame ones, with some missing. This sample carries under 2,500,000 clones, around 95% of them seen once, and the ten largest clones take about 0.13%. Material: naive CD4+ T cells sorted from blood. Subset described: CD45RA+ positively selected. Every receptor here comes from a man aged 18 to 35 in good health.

The CDR3 is CASTRTDNSPLHF. CDR3 nucleotide sequence: TGTGCCAGCACGAGGACGGATAATTCACCCCTCCACTTT. The chain employs TRBV2 and TRBJ1-6; no reliable D call. Germline CDR1 reads SNHLY; CDR2 reads FYNNEI. The CDR3 is 13 amino acids. The V and J ends lost 7 bases and 5 bases respectively, with 9 bases between them.

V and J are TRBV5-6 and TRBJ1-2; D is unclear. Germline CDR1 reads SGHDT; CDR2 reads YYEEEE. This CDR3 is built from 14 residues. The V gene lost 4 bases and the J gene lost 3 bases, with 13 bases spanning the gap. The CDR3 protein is CASSPRRNDYGYTF. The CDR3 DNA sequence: TGTGCCAGCAGCCCCAGGCGGAATGACTATGGCTACACCTTC.

In nucleotides, the CDR3 is TGTGCCATCAGGGACAACAATTCACCCCTCCACTTT. Translating gives CAIRDNNSPLHF. V and J are TRBV10-3 and TRBJ1-6, with D maybe TRBD1 (5 bases). The length of the CDR3 is 12 residues. The V gene's germline CDR1 is ENHRY and CDR2 SYGVKD. V was clipped by 6 bases and J by 7 bases, with 7 bases between them.

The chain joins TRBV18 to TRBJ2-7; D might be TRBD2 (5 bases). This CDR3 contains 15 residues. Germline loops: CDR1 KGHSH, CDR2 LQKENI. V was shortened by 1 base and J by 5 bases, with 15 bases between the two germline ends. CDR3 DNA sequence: TGTGCCAGCTCACCACTCAGGACTCTGAACCACGAGCAGTACTTC. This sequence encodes CASSPLRTLNHEQYF.

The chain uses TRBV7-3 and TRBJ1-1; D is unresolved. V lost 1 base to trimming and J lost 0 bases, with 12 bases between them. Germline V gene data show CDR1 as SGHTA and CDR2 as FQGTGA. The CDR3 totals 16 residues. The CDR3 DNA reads TGTGCCAGCAGCTTAAATGGTCAGTTCATGAACACTGAAGCTTTCTTT. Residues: CASSLNGQFMNTEAFF.

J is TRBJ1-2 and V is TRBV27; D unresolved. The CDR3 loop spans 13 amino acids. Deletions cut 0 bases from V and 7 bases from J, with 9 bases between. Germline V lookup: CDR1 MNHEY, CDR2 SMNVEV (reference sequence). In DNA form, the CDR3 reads TGTGCCAGCAGTTTATCTTCCGGGGTTGGCTACACCTTC. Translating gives CASSLSSGVGYTF.

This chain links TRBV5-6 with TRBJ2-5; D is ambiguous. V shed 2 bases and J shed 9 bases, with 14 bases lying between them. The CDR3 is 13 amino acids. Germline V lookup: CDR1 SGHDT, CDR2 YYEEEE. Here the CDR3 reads CASSLGQPVAQYF. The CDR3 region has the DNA TGTGCCAGCAGCTTAGGGCAGCCTGTGGCCCAGTACTTC. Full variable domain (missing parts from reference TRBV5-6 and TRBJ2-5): DAGVTQSPTHLIKTRGQQVTLRCSPKSGHDTVSWYQQALGQGPQFIFQYYEEEERQRGNFPDRFSGHQFPNYSSELNVNALLLGDSALYLCASSLGQPVAQYFGPGTRLLVL.

CDR3 sequence reads: CASSPPERHSNQPQHF. CDR3 DNA sequence: TGTGCCAGCTCACCACCGGAGAGACATAGCAATCAGCCCCAGCATTTT. The chain joins TRBV18 to TRBJ1-5; D remains ambiguous. The germline V gene has CDR1 KGHSH and CDR2 LQKENI. The CDR3 is 16 amino acids. V gave up 0 bases and J gave up 0 bases, with 9 bases separating them. Looking up the rest from reference TRBV18 and TRBJ1-5 gives the full variable domain: NAGVMQNPRHLVRRRGQEARLRCSPMKGHSHVYWYRQLPEEGLKFMVYLQKENIIDESGMPKERFSAEFPKEGPSILRIQQVVRGDSAAYFCASSPPERHSNQPQHFGDGTRLSIL.

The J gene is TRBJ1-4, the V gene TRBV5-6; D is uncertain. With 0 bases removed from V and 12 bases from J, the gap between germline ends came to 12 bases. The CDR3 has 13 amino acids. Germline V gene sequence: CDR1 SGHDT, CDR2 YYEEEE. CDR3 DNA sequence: TGTGCCAGCAGCTTGGTAACGGGAGATCAACTGTTTTTT. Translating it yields CASSLVTGDQLFF.

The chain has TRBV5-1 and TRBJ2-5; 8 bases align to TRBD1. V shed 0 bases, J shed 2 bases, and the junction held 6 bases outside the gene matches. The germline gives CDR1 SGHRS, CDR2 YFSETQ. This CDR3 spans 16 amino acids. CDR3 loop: CASSLAPGTGQETQYF. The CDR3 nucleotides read TGCGCCAGCAGCTTGGCCCCCGGGACAGGACAAGAGACCCAGTACTTC.

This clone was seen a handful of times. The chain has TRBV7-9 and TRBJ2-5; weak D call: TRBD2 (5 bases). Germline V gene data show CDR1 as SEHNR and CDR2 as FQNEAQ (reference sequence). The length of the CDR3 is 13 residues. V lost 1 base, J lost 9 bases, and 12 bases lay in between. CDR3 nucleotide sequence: TGTGCCAGCAGCTTAGGGGTTACGGAGGCCCAGTACTTC. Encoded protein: CASSLGVTEAQYF.

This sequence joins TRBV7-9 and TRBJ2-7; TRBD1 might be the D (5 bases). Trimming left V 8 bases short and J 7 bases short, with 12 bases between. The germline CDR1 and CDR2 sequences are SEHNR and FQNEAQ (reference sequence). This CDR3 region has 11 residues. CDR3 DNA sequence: TGTGCCAGCGCCGCAGGGTTAGAGCAGTACTTC. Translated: CASAAGLEQYF. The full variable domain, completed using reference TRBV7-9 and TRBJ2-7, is DTGVSQNPRHKITKRGQNVTFRCDPISEHNRLYWYRQTLGQGPEFLTYFQNEAQLEKSRLLSDRFSAERPKGSFSTLEIQRTEQGDSAMYLCASAAGLEQYFGPGTRLTVT.

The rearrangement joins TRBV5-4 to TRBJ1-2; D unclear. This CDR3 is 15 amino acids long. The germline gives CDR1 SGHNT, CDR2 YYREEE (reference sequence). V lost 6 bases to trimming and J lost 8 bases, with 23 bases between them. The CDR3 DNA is TGTGCCAGCACCACCTCCCTTCAGCGGAGCATGGGCTACACCTTC. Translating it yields CASTTSLQRSMGYTF.

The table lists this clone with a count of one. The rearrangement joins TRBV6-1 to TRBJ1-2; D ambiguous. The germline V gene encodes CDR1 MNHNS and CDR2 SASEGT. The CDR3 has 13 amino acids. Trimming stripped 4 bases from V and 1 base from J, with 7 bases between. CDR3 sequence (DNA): TGTGCCAGCAGTGGTGAGATTAACTATGGCTACACCTTC. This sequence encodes CASSGEINYGYTF.

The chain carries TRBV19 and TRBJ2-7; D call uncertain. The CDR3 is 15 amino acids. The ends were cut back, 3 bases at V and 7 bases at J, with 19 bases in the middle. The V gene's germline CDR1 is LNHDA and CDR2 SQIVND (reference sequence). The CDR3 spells CASSMTSLGRREQYF. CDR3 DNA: TGTGCCAGTAGTATGACATCCTTGGGCCGCCGGGAGCAGTACTTC.

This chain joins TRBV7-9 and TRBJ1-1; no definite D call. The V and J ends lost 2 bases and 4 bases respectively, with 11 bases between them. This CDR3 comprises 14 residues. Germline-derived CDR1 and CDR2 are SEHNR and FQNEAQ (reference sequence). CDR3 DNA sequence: TGTGCCAGCAGCTTAAACCCCGGATTCACTGAAGCTTTCTTT. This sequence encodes CASSLNPGFTEAFF. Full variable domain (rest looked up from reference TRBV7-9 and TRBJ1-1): DTGVSQNPRHKITKRGQNVTFRCDPISEHNRLYWYRQTLGQGPEFLTYFQNEAQLEKSRLLSDRFSAERPKGSFSTLEIQRTEQGDSAMYLCASSLNPGFTEAFFGQGTRLTVV.

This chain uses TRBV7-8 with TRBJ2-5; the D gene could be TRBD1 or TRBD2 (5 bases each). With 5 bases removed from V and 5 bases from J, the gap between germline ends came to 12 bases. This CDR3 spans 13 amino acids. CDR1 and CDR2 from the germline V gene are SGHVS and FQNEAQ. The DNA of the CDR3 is TGTGCCAGCAGCGTCGGGACGGGTGAGACCCAGTACTTC. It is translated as CASSVGTGETQYF.

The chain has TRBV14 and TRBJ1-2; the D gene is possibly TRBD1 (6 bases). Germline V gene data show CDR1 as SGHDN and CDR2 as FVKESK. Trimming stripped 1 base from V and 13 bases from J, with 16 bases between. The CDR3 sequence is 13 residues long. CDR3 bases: TGTGCCAGCAGCCAAGTACCGAACAGGGCGCCCACCTTC. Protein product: CASSQVPNRAPTF.

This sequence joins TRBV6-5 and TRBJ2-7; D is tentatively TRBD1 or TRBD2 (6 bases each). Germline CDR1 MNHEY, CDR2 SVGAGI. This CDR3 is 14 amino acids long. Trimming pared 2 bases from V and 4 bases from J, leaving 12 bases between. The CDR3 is CASSYPGAGYEQYF. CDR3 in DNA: TGTGCCAGCAGTTACCCGGGGGCGGGGTACGAGCAGTACTTC.